This T cell receptor beta chain is from a study of blood T cell repertoires in COVID-19. For the study at large: Spain, Italy and the United States supplied samples that represented acute and convalescent COVID-19. Sample material is recorded as cDNA or gDNA derived from T cells, B-cell-depleted T cells, or PBMCs.

In the source study's methods: Reference gene primer amplification gave estimated nucleated cell counts. The data were produced by immunoSEQ multiplex PCR, yet TCRdb's version contains in-frame clones alone and is incomplete. The DNA was the basis for D and trimming; V, J and clone size are from that table. The repertoire holds about 120,000 clones, with over 75% as singletons. Germline loops: CDR1 MGHRA, CDR2 YSYEKL. Trimming pared 4 bases from V and 9 bases from J, leaving 13 bases between. The CDR3 sequence is 13 residues long. The rearrangement links TRBV4-1 to TRBJ2-1; tentatively, D is TRBD2 (5 bases). This clonotype originated in a man between 65 and 80 years old with active or convalescent COVID-19. Material for sequencing was peripheral blood. The CDR3 bases are TGCGCCAGCAGCCCCAAGAGCGAGGGTGAGCAGTTCTTC. This encodes CASSPKSEGEQFF.